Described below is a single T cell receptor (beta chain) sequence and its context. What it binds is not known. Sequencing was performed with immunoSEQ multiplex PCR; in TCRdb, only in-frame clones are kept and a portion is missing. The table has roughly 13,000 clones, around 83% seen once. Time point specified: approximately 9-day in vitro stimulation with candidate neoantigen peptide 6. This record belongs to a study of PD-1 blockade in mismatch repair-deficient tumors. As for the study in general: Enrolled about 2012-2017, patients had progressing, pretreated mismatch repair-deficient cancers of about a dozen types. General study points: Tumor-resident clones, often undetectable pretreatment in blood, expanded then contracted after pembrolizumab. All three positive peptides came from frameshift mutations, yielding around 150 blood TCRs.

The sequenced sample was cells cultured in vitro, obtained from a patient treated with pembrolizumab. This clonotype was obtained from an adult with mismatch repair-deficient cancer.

The CDR3: CASSTPGQGRPEQYF. DNA of the CDR3: TGTGCCAGCAGCACCCCGGGACAGGGGCGTCCCGAGCAGTACTTC. The V gene is TRBV7-9, the J gene TRBJ2-7; 10 nucleotides agree with TRBD1. V lost 5 bases to trimming and J lost 6 bases; unmatched junction nucleotides: 10. The CDR3 has 15 amino acids. The V gene's germline CDR1 is SEHNR and CDR2 FQNEAQ (reference sequence).